These 2 T cell receptor beta chains originate from one sample sequenced in a study of CD8 T cells in Susac syndrome. cDNA came from roughly 0.5 to 1 ug RNA primed by random hexamers. TCRdb reanalysed the immunoSEQ multiplex PCR reads using MiXCR and keeps one entry per CDR3 protein. Of fewer than 150,000 distinct CDR3 sequences in the sample, about 93% were seen once. Input material: CD8+ T cells from PBMCs. These receptors were collected from a human donor in good health.

The chain employs TRBV29-1 and TRBJ2-7, with D maybe TRBD1 (5 bases). CDR3 length equals 16 residues. The V end was cut by 2 bases, the J end by 3 bases, with 20 bases between. Germline assignment: CDR1 SQVTM and CDR2 ANQGSEA. The CDR3 bases are TGCAGCGTTGAAACTCTCGCGACAGCAACAGTCTACGAGCAGTACTTC. As protein: CSVETLATATVYEQYF.

This CDR3 is CASSKPSWEQYF. In DNA, the CDR3 is TGTGCCAGCAGCAAACCCTCTTGGGAGCAGTACTTC. J is TRBJ2-7 and V is TRBV21-1; the DNA was not used to check the table's D call, TRBD2. TRBV21-1 is reported as a pseudogene. This CDR3 comprises 12 residues.